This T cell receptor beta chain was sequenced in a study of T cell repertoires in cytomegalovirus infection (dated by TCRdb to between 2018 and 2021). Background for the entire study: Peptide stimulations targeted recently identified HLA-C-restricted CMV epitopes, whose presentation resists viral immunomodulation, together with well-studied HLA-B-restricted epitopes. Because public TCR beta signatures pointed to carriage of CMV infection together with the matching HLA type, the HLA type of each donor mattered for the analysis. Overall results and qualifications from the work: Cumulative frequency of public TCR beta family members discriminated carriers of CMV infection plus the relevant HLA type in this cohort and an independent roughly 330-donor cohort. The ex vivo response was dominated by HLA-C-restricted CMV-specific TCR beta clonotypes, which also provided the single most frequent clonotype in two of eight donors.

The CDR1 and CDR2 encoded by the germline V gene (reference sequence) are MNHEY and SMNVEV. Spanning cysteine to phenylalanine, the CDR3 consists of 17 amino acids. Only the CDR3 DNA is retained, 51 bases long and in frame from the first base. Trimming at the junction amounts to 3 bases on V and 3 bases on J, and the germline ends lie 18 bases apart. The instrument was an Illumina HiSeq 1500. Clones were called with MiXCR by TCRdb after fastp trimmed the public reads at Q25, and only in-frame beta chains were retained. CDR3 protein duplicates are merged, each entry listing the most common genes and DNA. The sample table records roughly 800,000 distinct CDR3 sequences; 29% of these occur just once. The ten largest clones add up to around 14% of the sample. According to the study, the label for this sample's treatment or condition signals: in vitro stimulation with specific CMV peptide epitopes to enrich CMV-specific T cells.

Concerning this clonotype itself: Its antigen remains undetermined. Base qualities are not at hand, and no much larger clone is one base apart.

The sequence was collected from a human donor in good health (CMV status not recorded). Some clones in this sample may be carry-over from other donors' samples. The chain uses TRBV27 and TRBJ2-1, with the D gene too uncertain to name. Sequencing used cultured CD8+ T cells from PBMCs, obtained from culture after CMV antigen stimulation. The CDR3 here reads CASSFSGQIRFYNEQFF. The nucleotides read TGTGCCAGCAGTTTCTCCGGTCAAATAAGGTTCTACAATGAGCAGTTCTTC.